What follows are 6 T cell receptor beta chains derived from one specimen sequenced in a study of CD8+CD57+ T cells in acquired aplastic anemia. Profiles of TCR beta VDJ and CDR3 were generated from a genomic DNA template. TCRdb analysed the reads with MiXCR anew, one entry per CDR3 protein. This sample yields a few hundred thousand distinct CDR3 sequences, of which 56% are seen a single time; 1.3% belongs to the top ten. Sequencing was done on patients that had shown CD8+CD57+ cell expansion by flow cytometry. The specimen was sorted CD4+, CD8+, or CD8+CD57+ T cells (not recorded which) from PBMCs. These receptors all stem from a human donor with aplastic anemia.

The DNA for the CDR3 is TGTGCCACCAGCAGAGATGTAGCGGGAGTGAACGAGCAGTACTTC. Translating it yields CATSRDVAGVNEQYF. This sequence joins TRBV15 and TRBJ2-7; TRBD2 matches 9 bases. V lost 0 bases, J lost 5 bases, and 5 bases stayed unmatched. The CDR3 is 15 amino acids. CDR1 is LNHNV and CDR2 is YYDKDF in the germline V gene (reference sequence).

The V call is TRBV24-1, the J call TRBJ1-3; D is unresolved. The CDR3 has 20 amino acids. V gave up 3 bases and J gave up 0 bases, with 23 bases separating them. The germline gives CDR1 KGHDR, CDR2 SFDVKD. CDR3 loop: CATSDRLFGLNFHSGNTIYF. For the CDR3, the DNA is TGTGCCACCAGTGATCGCCTTTTCGGCCTGAATTTCCACTCTGGAAACACCATATATTTT.

In this sample, this clonotype turned up a few times. J is TRBJ1-6 and V is TRBV10-2; D remains ambiguous. Germline values: CDR1 WSHSY, CDR2 SAAADI. Trimming stripped 6 bases from V and 8 bases from J, with 17 bases between. The CDR3 has 15 residues. The CDR3 region has the DNA TGCGCCAGCAGCCGCGGGAGTCGGGGAGATTCACCCCTCCACTTT. It codes for CASSRGSRGDSPLHF.

The table lists this clonotype with a few counts. The J gene is TRBJ2-7, the V gene TRBV19; 7 bases align to TRBD2. Germline CDR1 reads LNHDA; CDR2 reads SQIVND (reference sequence). The CDR3 spans 13 residues. After removal of 4 bases from V and 6 bases from J, the junction contained 6 bases not matched to a gene. CDR3 DNA: TGTGCCAGTAGTAGTGGACTAGTTGGCGAGCAGTACTTC. Protein sequence: CASSSGLVGEQYF.

This chain connects TRBV20-1 to TRBJ1-2, with TRBD1 matching over 11 bases. V shed 2 bases, J shed 4 bases, and the junction held 3 bases outside the gene matches. The CDR3 has 14 amino acids. Germline CDR1 is DFQATT and CDR2 is SNEGSKA (reference sequence). The chain's CDR3 is CSARPGTGGYGYTF. The CDR3 DNA follows: TGCAGTGCTAGACCCGGGACAGGGGGCTATGGCTACACCTTC.

This clonotype came up a few times. The rearrangement uses TRBV24-1 and TRBJ2-1; TRBD1 might be the D (6 bases). Looked up from germline, CDR1 is KGHDR and CDR2 is SFDVKD. Between the trimmed V and J ends, which lost 4 bases and 8 bases, there was a span of 14 bases. This CDR3 region has 14 residues. The CDR3 region has the DNA TGTGCCACCAGTGACCCTATGGACAGCGATGAGCAGTTCTTC. It encodes CATSDPMDSDEQFF.